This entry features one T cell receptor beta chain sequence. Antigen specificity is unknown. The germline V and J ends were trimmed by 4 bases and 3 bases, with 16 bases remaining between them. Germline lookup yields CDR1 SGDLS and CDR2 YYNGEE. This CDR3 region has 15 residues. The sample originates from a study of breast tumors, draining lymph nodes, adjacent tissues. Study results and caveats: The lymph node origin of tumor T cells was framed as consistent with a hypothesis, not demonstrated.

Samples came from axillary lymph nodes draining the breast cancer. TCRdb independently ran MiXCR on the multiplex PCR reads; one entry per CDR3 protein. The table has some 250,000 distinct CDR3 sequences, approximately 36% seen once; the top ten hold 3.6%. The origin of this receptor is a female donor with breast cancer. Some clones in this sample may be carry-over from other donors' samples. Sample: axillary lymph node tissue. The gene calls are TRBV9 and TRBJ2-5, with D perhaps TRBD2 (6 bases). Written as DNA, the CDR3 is TGTGCCAGCAGCTCCCAATCGGGGGACGAAGAGACCCAGTACTTC. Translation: CASSSQSGDEETQYF. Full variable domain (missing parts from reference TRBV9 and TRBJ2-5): DSGVTQTPKHLITATGQRVTLRCSPRSGDLSVYWYQQSLDQGLQFLIQYYNGEERAKGNILERFSAQQFPDLHSELNLSSLELGDSALYFCASSSQSGDEETQYFGPGTRLLVL.